This TCR beta chain was obtained from a study of blood T cell repertoires in COVID-19. About the study: Sites in the United States, Italy and Spain provided acute and convalescent COVID-19 samples. The cDNA or gDNA used as material had been derived from T cells, B-cell-depleted T cells, or PBMCs.

Trimming removed 3 bases from V and 2 bases from J, with 14 bases in between. The CDR3 is 15 amino acids. The V gene's germline CDR1 is ENHRY and CDR2 SYGVKD. Per the authors' pipeline: How many nucleated cells were present was estimated from reference gene primer amplification. TCRdb keeps only in-frame clones here, not all; method: immunoSEQ multiplex PCR. That table is the source of V, J and clone size, and D and trimming were worked out from the DNA. The sample includes 100,000 to 150,000 clones, around 81% seen only once; the top ten take 3.8%. The specimen was peripheral blood. The source of this sequence is a woman between 50 and 59 years old with acute or convalescent COVID-19. This chain joins TRBV10-3 and TRBJ2-7; tentative D call: TRBD1 (6 bases). The CDR3 sequence is CAISDSTGNAYEQYF. As DNA, the CDR3 is TGTGCCATCAGTGATTCTACAGGGAACGCCTACGAGCAGTACTTC.